The 30 T cell receptor beta chains presented below share a single source sample, sequenced in a study of cytomegalovirus exposure and HLA in healthy donors. Researchers ran the PCR with 60 Vbeta and 13 Jbeta primers. Using immunoSEQ multiplex PCR, the repertoire was profiled, and TCRdb retains in-frame clones only, with some absent. The repertoire holds about 120,000 clones, with roughly 9% as singletons. Sequencing was performed on PBMCs. The receptors here all came from a woman in her thirties or forties in good health and CMV-seropositive.

The V and J genes are TRBV7-2 and TRBJ1-2; weak D call: TRBD1 (6 bases). Germline V gives CDR1 SGHTA, CDR2 FQGNSA. The V end lost 2 bases, the J end lost 8 bases, and 15 bases lay between the germline ends. This CDR3 contains 14 residues. CDR3 sequence (DNA): TGTGCCAGCAGCTTATCGGGCAGGGGTAGCGGCTACACCTTC. Its translation is CASSLSGRGSGYTF.

The genes are TRBV2 and TRBJ2-7; TRBD1 might be the D (6 bases). This CDR3 region has 15 residues. With 10 bases removed from V and 5 bases from J, the gap between germline ends came to 24 bases. Germline CDR1 is SNHLY and CDR2 is FYNNEI. CDR3 sequence (DNA): TGTGCCACCCCGAGAGGGGGAACAGATATTGACGAGCAGTACTTC. This encodes CATPRGGTDIDEQYF.

This clone was counted a few times. J is TRBJ1-4 and V is TRBV14; D not certain. V lost 4 bases and J 6 bases, leaving 12 bases between the germline ends. CDR1 and CDR2 from the germline V gene are SGHDN and FVKESK. CDR3 size: 14 residues. CDR3: CASSRRREDEKLFF. For the CDR3, the DNA is TGTGCCAGCAGCCGTCGTCGGGAGGATGAAAAACTGTTTTTT.

This clone was seen a handful of times. The rearrangement uses TRBV6-1 and TRBJ1-4; the D gene is possibly TRBD1 (5 bases). The CDR3 spans 13 residues. Germline assignment: CDR1 MNHNS and CDR2 SASEGT. The ends were cut back, 8 bases at V and 15 bases at J, with 22 bases in the middle. CDR3: CASLSLFRENMFF. The CDR3 DNA reads as TGTGCCAGCTTAAGTCTTTTCAGGGAAAATATGTTTTTT.

The chain links TRBV6-6 to TRBJ1-4; TRBD1 matches at 10 bases. Trimming at V came to 2 bases and at J to 14 bases, leaving 11 bases not matched to a gene. Germline CDR1 reads MNHNY; CDR2 reads SVGAGI (reference sequence). The CDR3 has 15 residues. This CDR3 reads CASSYPGQGPLGLFF. The CDR3 DNA sequence: TGTGCCAGCAGTTACCCGGGACAGGGGCCCCTGGGGCTGTTTTTT.

The chain links TRBV27 to TRBJ2-7, with 7 bases fitting TRBD2. Germline-derived CDR1 and CDR2 are MNHEY and SMNVEV (reference sequence). Trimming at V came to 2 bases and at J to 0 bases, leaving 7 bases not matched to a gene. The length of the CDR3 is 16 residues. The CDR3 spells CASSLGYGGFSYEQYF. The CDR3 region has the DNA TGTGCCAGCAGTTTAGGTTACGGGGGGTTCTCCTACGAGCAGTACTTC.

This clone was counted a few times. The rearrangement joins TRBV4-2 to TRBJ1-1; a weak D match, TRBD1 (6 bases). The CDR3 loop spans 16 amino acids. Trimming shortened V by 2 bases and J by 4 bases, and 17 bases separated the two germline ends. Germline V gene lookup returns CDR1 LGHNA and CDR2 YNFKEQ. CDR3 sequence: CASSQQLQGSGTEAFF. The CDR3 DNA sequence: TGTGCCAGCAGCCAACAATTACAGGGAAGCGGCACTGAAGCTTTCTTT.

This rearrangement joins TRBV27 to TRBJ1-2; tentatively, D is TRBD1 (5 bases). Deletions cut 8 bases from V and 2 bases from J, with 9 bases between. Per the germline V gene, CDR1 is MNHEY and CDR2 is SMNVEV (reference sequence). The length of the CDR3 is 12 residues. The CDR3 is CASGGGNYGYTF. The CDR3 DNA sequence: TGTGCCAGCGGCGGGGGGAACTATGGCTACACCTTC.

This clone was counted between two and nine times. Other DNA sequences in the same sample also yield this CDR3. The chain combines TRBV5-1 with TRBJ2-3, with 7 bases lining up with TRBD1. V shed 4 bases and J 0 bases; nucleotides not matched to a gene: 2. Germline CDR1 and CDR2: SGHRS and YFSETQ. The CDR3 contains 14 residues. The CDR3 nucleotides read TGCGCCAGCAGCCCGGGACAGAGCACAGATACGCAGTATTTT. Its translation: CASSPGQSTDTQYF.

This clone was recorded a few times. The chain carries TRBV6-1 and TRBJ1-2; 7 nucleotides match TRBD1. The CDR3 has 15 amino acids. The germline V gene encodes CDR1 MNHNS and CDR2 SASEGT. V shed 6 bases, J shed 8 bases, and the junction held 15 bases outside the gene matches. For the CDR3, the DNA is TGTGCCAGCAGACATCCCAGGGGGGACGGAGGGGGCTACACCTTC. It yields the protein CASRHPRGDGGGYTF.

In its sample, this clone was seen a few times. The chain links TRBV9 to TRBJ2-7; 9 bases fit TRBD1. The CDR3 runs to 15 residues. Germline loops: CDR1 SGDLS, CDR2 YYNGEE. V was pared by 2 bases and J by 5 bases, with 8 bases of the junction left unmatched. The CDR3 is CASSVGTGSLDEQYF. CDR3 in DNA: TGTGCCAGCAGCGTCGGGACAGGGAGCCTTGACGAGCAGTACTTC.

The chain carries TRBV28 and TRBJ2-5, with 8 bases aligning to TRBD2. The V and J ends lost 5 bases and 4 bases, in that order; junction bases with no gene match: 15. CDR3 size: 17 residues. In germline, CDR1 is MDHEN, CDR2 SYDVKM. The DNA for the CDR3 is TGTGCCAGCAGTCAGTTGCATGGCGGGGGGAGGGGAGAGACCCAGTACTTC. This codes for CASSQLHGGGRGETQYF.

The table lists this clone with a few counts. The gene calls are TRBV10-3 and TRBJ2-7; tentative D call: TRBD2 (5 bases). The germline gives CDR1 ENHRY, CDR2 SYGVKD. Deletions cut 8 bases from V and 3 bases from J, with 11 bases between. The CDR3 extends over 12 amino acids. CDR3 in DNA: TGTGCCATCGCTGAACTAGACTACGAGCAGTACTTC. Its translation: CAIAELDYEQYF.

The chain joins TRBV28 to TRBJ1-3; D possibly corresponds to TRBD1 (5 bases). The CDR3 has 16 residues. Germline CDR1 is MDHEN and CDR2 is SYDVKM. The V end was cut by 7 bases, the J end by 0 bases, with 16 bases between. This CDR3 is CASTTGGDPSGNTIYF. CDR3 nucleotide sequence: TGTGCCAGCACTACAGGAGGGGACCCCTCTGGAAACACCATATATTTT.

The rearrangement joins TRBV2 to TRBJ2-7; a possible D gene is TRBD2 (7 bases). CDR3 size: 14 residues. Germline V gene lookup returns CDR1 SNHLY and CDR2 FYNNEI. V was cut by 4 bases and J by 2 bases, with 12 bases left in between. The CDR3 DNA reads TGTGCCAGCAGTGTAGGGGGGGGAACCTACGAGCAGTACTTC. This codes for CASSVGGGTYEQYF.

The sample holds a few counts of this clone. The chain uses TRBV9 and TRBJ2-1; tentative D call: TRBD2 (5 bases). This CDR3 contains 16 residues. CDR1 is SGDLS, CDR2 YYNGEE, per germline. The germline V and J ends were trimmed by 4 bases and 1 base, with 15 bases remaining between them. CDR3 sequence (DNA): TGTGCCAGCAGCCCCGGAGGAGGTTTATCCTACAATGAGCAGTTCTTC. Amino acids: CASSPGGGLSYNEQFF.

V and J are TRBV14 and TRBJ1-2, with a tentative D call TRBD1 (5 bases). The CDR3 contains 15 residues. The germline V gene has CDR1 SGHDN and CDR2 FVKESK. Trimming removed 0 bases from V and 6 bases from J, with 14 bases in between. The CDR3 loop reads CASSQDWDLTDGYTF. CDR3 DNA sequence: TGTGCCAGCAGCCAAGATTGGGACTTGACAGATGGCTACACCTTC.

On this clone itself: The sample holds other DNA sequences that translate to the same CDR3. This chain joins TRBV30 and TRBJ1-4, with D perhaps matching TRBD1 (5 bases). Trimming took 6 bases from V and 10 from J, leaving 18 bases between them. The CDR3 extends over 13 amino acids. Germline CDR1 reads GTSNPN; CDR2 reads SVGIG (reference sequence). CDR3 DNA: TGTGCCTGCAAACGGACCATGGGGGGAAAACTGTTTTTT. Translation: CACKRTMGGKLFF.

A few counts support this clone. The V call is TRBV19, the J call TRBJ1-5; 7 positions agree with TRBD1. The V gene end was trimmed by 7 bases and the J gene end by 0 bases; junction bases not matched to a gene: 6. CDR1 and CDR2 from the germline V gene are LNHDA and SQIVND (reference sequence). CDR3 length: 15 amino acids. The CDR3 sequence is CASIRDSYSNQPQHF. The CDR3 DNA is TGTGCCAGTATTCGGGACAGTTATAGCAATCAGCCCCAGCATTTT.

This chain uses TRBV29-1 with TRBJ2-5, with 8 bases matching TRBD2. After removal of 7 bases from V and 5 bases from J, the junction contained 9 bases not matched to a gene. The CDR3 extends over 13 amino acids. Germline V CDR1 and CDR2: SQVTM, ANQGSEA. The DNA of the CDR3 is TGCAGCGCCGGGACTAGACCCGGTGAGACCCAGTACTTC. Amino acids: CSAGTRPGETQYF.

This clone has more than one count but fewer than ten. The rearrangement uses TRBV10-3 and TRBJ1-2; 8 bases are a match to TRBD1. CDR3 length equals 14 residues. V was pared by 0 bases and J by 8 bases, with 5 bases of the junction left unmatched. The V gene's germline CDR1 is ENHRY and CDR2 SYGVKD. DNA for the CDR3: TGTGCCATCAGTGAGTCTCAACAGGGGGAGGGCTACACCTTC. It is translated as CAISESQQGEGYTF.

The chain combines TRBV10-2 with TRBJ2-2, with 8 bases that match TRBD1. This CDR3 region has 15 residues. CDR1 and CDR2 (germline): WSHSY, SAAADI. V lost 8 bases to trimming and J lost 0 bases; unmatched junction nucleotides: 5. The CDR3 bases are TGCGCCAGCGGGACAGGTTCGACGAACACCGGGGAGCTGTTTTTT. Its protein is CASGTGSTNTGELFF.

This rearrangement joins TRBV7-6 to TRBJ2-5, with D possibly TRBD2 on 6 matching bases. The CDR3 extends over 13 amino acids. Germline V gene lookup returns CDR1 SGHVS and CDR2 FNYEAQ. Between the trimmed V and J ends, which lost 5 bases and 5 bases, there was a span of 12 bases. The CDR3 region is CASSTAGGETQYF. CDR3 DNA: TGTGCCAGCAGCACCGCAGGAGGGGAGACCCAGTACTTC.

This chain uses TRBV28 with TRBJ1-5; 9 bases align to TRBD1. In germline, CDR1 is MDHEN, CDR2 SYDVKM. The CDR3 runs 17 residues. The V gene end was trimmed by 6 bases and the J gene end by 2 bases; junction bases not matched to a gene: 11. Here the CDR3 reads CASSQGQGRGGNQPQHF. CDR3 DNA: TGTGCCAGCAGCCAAGGACAGGGGCGAGGAGGCAATCAGCCCCAGCATTTT.

V gene TRBV14 combines with J gene TRBJ1-2, with D tentatively TRBD1 (6 bases). The germline V gene has CDR1 SGHDN and CDR2 FVKESK. Trimming shortened V by 0 bases and J by 4 bases, and 18 bases separated the two germline ends. The CDR3 is 17 residues long. CDR3 nucleotides: TGTGCCAGCAGCCAAGATGTGTCACAGGGAGGGTTCTATGGCTACACCTTC. Its protein is CASSQDVSQGGFYGYTF.

This clone was counted only a few times. The gene calls are TRBV5-6 and TRBJ1-5, with D possibly being TRBD1 (5 bases). The CDR3 contains 13 residues. Germline-derived CDR1 and CDR2 are SGHDT and YYEEEE. Trimming left V 3 bases short and J 5 bases short, with 9 bases between. CDR3 coding DNA: TGTGCCAGCAGCTCGGACACGGATCAGCCCCAGCATTTT. It translates to CASSSDTDQPQHF.

This clone showed up many times. The chain uses TRBV5-1 and TRBJ2-7; TRBD1 agrees at 7 bases. This CDR3 comprises 14 residues. V was clipped by 6 bases and J by 3 bases; unmatched bases: 9. CDR1 is SGHRS, CDR2 YFSETQ, per germline. CDR3 sequence reads: CASNPTGPVYEQYF. The CDR3 nucleotides read TGCGCCAGCAACCCGACAGGGCCGGTCTACGAGCAGTACTTC.

The V gene is TRBV7-9, the J gene TRBJ1-1; 7 bases line up with TRBD1. After removal of 4 bases from V and 3 bases from J, the junction contained 5 bases not matched to a gene. Germline CDR1 SEHNR, CDR2 FQNEAQ (reference sequence). The CDR3 extends over 14 amino acids. In DNA, the CDR3 is TGTGCCAGCAGCTCCCCGGACAGGCACACTGAAGCTTTCTTT. Translating gives CASSSPDRHTEAFF. The full variable domain, rest sourced from reference TRBV7-9 and TRBJ1-1, is DTGVSQNPRHKITKRGQNVTFRCDPISEHNRLYWYRQTLGQGPEFLTYFQNEAQLEKSRLLSDRFSAERPKGSFSTLEIQRTEQGDSAMYLCASSSPDRHTEAFFGQGTRLTVV.

This chain connects TRBV5-1 to TRBJ1-2; D remains ambiguous. The V and J ends lost 4 bases and 4 bases respectively, with 20 bases between them. Germline CDR1 and CDR2: SGHRS and YFSETQ. The CDR3 contains 16 residues. The CDR3 loop is CASSPRLRVLSYGYTF. In DNA form, the CDR3 reads TGCGCCAGCAGCCCCCGACTGCGCGTGTTGAGCTATGGCTACACCTTC.

The sample holds a few counts of this clone. The CDR3 coding sequence is TGCGCCAGCAGTGACCCGGGGGAGCCTGTTGCCGGGGAGCTGTTTTTT. It codes for CASSDPGEPVAGELFF. The V call is TRBV10-1, the J call TRBJ2-2; D is possibly TRBD2 (6 bases). The germline V gene encodes CDR1 WNHNN and CDR2 SYGVQD (reference sequence). This CDR3 is 16 amino acids long. With 3 bases removed from V and 6 bases from J, the gap between germline ends came to 17 bases.